The 15 T cell receptor beta chains given below trace back to one sample, sequenced in a study of blood T cell repertoires in COVID-19. The table came from immunoSEQ multiplex PCR; TCRdb's copy has only in-frame clones and leaves some out. The sample has 30,000 to 45,000 clones; about nine tenths are singletons. The sample was peripheral blood. The receptors were gathered from a human donor in a cohort sampled during active COVID-19.

V usage is TRBV6-5 and J usage is TRBJ2-1; 12 positions match TRBD2. Germline V gene sequence: CDR1 MNHEY, CDR2 SVGAGI. CDR3 length: 16 amino acids. V trimming: 4 bases; J trimming: 8 bases; junction bases outside the gene matches: 9. DNA for the CDR3: TGTGCCAGCAGTTGGACTAGCGGGAATGGGGGCCATGAGCAGTTCTTC. The encoded protein is CASSWTSGNGGHEQFF.

J is TRBJ2-1 and V is TRBV3-1 (or the pseudogene TRBV3-2), with a possible D match to TRBD1 (5 bases). CDR3 length: 14 amino acids. The V gene lost 1 base and the J gene lost 12 bases, with 16 bases spanning the gap. Germline lookup yields CDR1 LGHDT and CDR2 YNNKEL (reference sequence). CDR3 sequence: CASSQAVRAGTQFF. The CDR3 DNA reads as TGTGCCAGCAGCCAAGCTGTCAGGGCTGGTACGCAGTTCTTC.

V is TRBV12-3 or TRBV12-4 and J is TRBJ2-7, with D maybe TRBD1 (6 bases). This CDR3 region has 13 residues. The V gene lost 7 bases and the J gene lost 4 bases, with 14 bases spanning the gap. CDR3 nucleotide sequence: TGTGCCAGCAAGCCCGGGACAATTTACGAGCAGTACTTC. Protein product: CASKPGTIYEQYF.

The DNA of the CDR3 is TGTGCCAGCAGCTTGGAAGGACTAGGCTACGAGCAGTACTTC. It translates to CASSLEGLGYEQYF. The rearrangement uses TRBV5-4 and TRBJ2-7; 7 nucleotides align to TRBD2. Trimming took 0 bases from V and 3 from J; bases not matched to a gene: 3. The CDR3 covers 14 residues. Germline lookup yields CDR1 SGHNT and CDR2 YYREEE (reference sequence).

CDR3 residues: CSVEERGPYEQYF. The DNA of the CDR3 is TGCAGCGTTGAAGAACGCGGTCCCTACGAGCAGTACTTC. The V call is TRBV29-1, the J call TRBJ2-7; D is undetermined. V lost 0 bases, J lost 2 bases, and 8 bases lay in between. The length of the CDR3 is 13 residues. Germline lookup yields CDR1 SQVTM and CDR2 ANQGSEA.

This chain's CDR3 is CASSPTGRLDRYF. The CDR3 DNA follows: TGTGCCAGCAGCCCCACGGGAAGACTAGATCGGTACTTC. The chain has TRBV28 and TRBJ2-4, with D tentatively TRBD2 (6 bases). Germline V CDR1 and CDR2: MDHEN, SYDVKM. This CDR3 is built from 13 residues. V was clipped by 6 bases and J by 15 bases, with 21 bases between them.

This clone has just a few counts. The chain uses TRBV2 and TRBJ1-2; the D gene is possibly TRBD1 (5 bases). The CDR3 length is 12 residues. The germline V gene encodes CDR1 SNHLY and CDR2 FYNNEI. V lost 6 bases and J lost 8, with 13 bases in between. In DNA, the CDR3 is TGTGCCAGCAGGAGGGACTTGTCGGGCTACACCTTC. It codes for CASRRDLSGYTF.

The chain is built from TRBV5-4 and TRBJ1-3; D gene unclear. Germline loops: CDR1 SGHNT, CDR2 YYREEE (reference sequence). The CDR3 totals 14 residues. Trimming removed 0 bases at V and 1 base at J, with 5 bases between. CDR3 coding DNA: TGTGCCAGCAGCTTGGCCGGGTCTGGAAACACCATATATTTT. Translating it yields CASSLAGSGNTIYF.

V is TRBV18 and J is TRBJ2-2; 7 nucleotides line up with TRBD2. V lost 5 bases to trimming and J lost 0 bases; unmatched junction nucleotides: 3. CDR1 is KGHSH and CDR2 is LQKENI in the germline V gene. The CDR3 consists of 15 residues. This CDR3 reads CASSAGLSNTGELFF. CDR3 nucleotides: TGTGCCAGCTCAGCGGGACTATCGAACACCGGGGAGCTGTTTTTT.

The chain has TRBV18 and TRBJ1-4, with D possibly being TRBD1 (6 bases). The germline V gene encodes CDR1 KGHSH and CDR2 LQKENI. CDR3 size: 15 residues. The V gene lost 4 bases and the J gene lost 4 bases, with 13 bases spanning the gap. CDR3 bases: TGTGCCAGCTCACGTTTCGGGACAAGTAATGAAAAACTGTTTTTT. Amino acids: CASSRFGTSNEKLFF.

This clone was counted a few times. V usage is TRBV4-2 and J usage is TRBJ2-1; 9 positions agree with TRBD2. Per germline, CDR1 LGHNA and CDR2 YNFKEQ. The CDR3 contains 15 residues. Germline trimming cut 3 bases from V and 8 bases from J; bases unmatched to any gene: 8. Here the CDR3 reads CASSQPTSGFDEQFF. CDR3 DNA sequence: TGTGCCAGCAGCCAGCCGACTAGCGGTTTTGATGAGCAGTTCTTC.

The CDR3 DNA sequence: TGTGCCAGCAGCCCCCTCATGGGGAGGGCCGACAATGAGCAGTTCTTC. The encoded protein is CASSPLMGRADNEQFF. The rearrangement uses TRBV7-8 and TRBJ2-1; 7 nucleotides match TRBD2. The V gene end was trimmed by 5 bases and the J gene end by 5 bases; junction bases not matched to a gene: 12. The V gene's germline CDR1 is SGHVS and CDR2 FQNEAQ. This CDR3 spans 16 amino acids.

This chain joins TRBV29-1 and TRBJ2-1; tentative D call: TRBD2 (5 bases). V was trimmed by 6 bases and J by 13 bases, leaving 16 bases between them. Per the germline V gene, CDR1 is SQVTM and CDR2 is ANQGSEA. The CDR3 covers 11 residues. CDR3 bases: TGCAGCGTCGGGAAGGCGTCTATACAGTTCTTC. It encodes CSVGKASIQFF.

The V gene is TRBV19, the J gene TRBJ2-5, with 10 bases that match TRBD2. The CDR3 runs to 15 residues. CDR1 is LNHDA and CDR2 is SQIVND in the germline V gene (reference sequence). After removal of 3 bases from V and 5 bases from J, the junction contained 6 bases not matched to a gene. The chain's CDR3 is CASSISSGSFETQYF. DNA for the CDR3: TGTGCCAGTAGTATCTCTAGCGGGAGTTTTGAGACCCAGTACTTC.

The rearrangement joins TRBV5-1 to TRBJ1-6; 10 bases fit TRBD1. Germline lookup yields CDR1 SGHRS and CDR2 YFSETQ. Trimming cost V 7 bases and J 10 bases; bases outside gene matches: 11. The CDR3 length is 15 residues. The CDR3 loop is CASSRDRGSGSPLHF. The CDR3 DNA reads TGCGCCAGCTCTAGGGACAGGGGATCGGGATCACCCCTCCACTTT.